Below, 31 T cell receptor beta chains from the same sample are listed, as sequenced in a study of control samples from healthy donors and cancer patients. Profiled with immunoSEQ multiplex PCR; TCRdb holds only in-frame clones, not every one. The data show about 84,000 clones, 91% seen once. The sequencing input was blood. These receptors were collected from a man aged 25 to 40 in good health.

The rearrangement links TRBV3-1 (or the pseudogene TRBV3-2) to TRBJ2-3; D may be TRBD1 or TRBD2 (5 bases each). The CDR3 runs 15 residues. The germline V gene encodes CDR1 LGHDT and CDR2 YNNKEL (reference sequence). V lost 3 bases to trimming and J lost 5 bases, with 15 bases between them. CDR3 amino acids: CASSQGETEGDTQYF. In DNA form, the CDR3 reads TGTGCCAGCAGCCAGGGGGAAACAGAAGGAGATACGCAGTATTTT.

The CDR3 is CASSTNYGYTF. The CDR3 bases are TGTGCCAGCAGTACTAACTATGGCTACACCTTC. The gene calls are TRBV2 and TRBJ1-2; D is undetermined. Germline CDR1 is SNHLY and CDR2 is FYNNEI. V was shortened by 5 bases and J by 0 bases, with 1 base between the two germline ends. The CDR3 is 11 residues long.

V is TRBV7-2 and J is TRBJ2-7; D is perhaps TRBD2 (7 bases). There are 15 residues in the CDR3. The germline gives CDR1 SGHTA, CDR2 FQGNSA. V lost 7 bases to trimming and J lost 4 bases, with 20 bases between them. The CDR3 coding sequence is TGTGCCAGCACCCGGGCTAGCGGAGGGGGGTACGAGCAGTACTTC. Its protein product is CASTRASGGGYEQYF.

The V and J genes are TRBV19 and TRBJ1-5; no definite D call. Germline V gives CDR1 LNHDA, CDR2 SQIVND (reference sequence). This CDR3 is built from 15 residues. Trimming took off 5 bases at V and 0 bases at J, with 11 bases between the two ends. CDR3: CASSGPSNSNQPQHF. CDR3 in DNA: TGTGCCAGTAGTGGACCGAGTAATAGCAATCAGCCCCAGCATTTT.

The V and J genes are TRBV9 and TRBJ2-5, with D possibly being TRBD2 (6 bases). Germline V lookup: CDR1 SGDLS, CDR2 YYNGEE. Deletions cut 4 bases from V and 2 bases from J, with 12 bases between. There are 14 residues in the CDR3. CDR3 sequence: CASSPRGLQETQYF. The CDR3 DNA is TGTGCCAGCAGCCCCCGGGGACTTCAAGAGACCCAGTACTTC.

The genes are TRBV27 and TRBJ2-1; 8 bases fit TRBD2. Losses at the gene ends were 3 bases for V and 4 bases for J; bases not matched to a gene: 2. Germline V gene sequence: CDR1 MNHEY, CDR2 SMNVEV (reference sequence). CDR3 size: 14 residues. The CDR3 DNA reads TGTGCCAGCAGTTTTAGCGGGATTTACAATGAGCAGTTCTTC. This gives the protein CASSFSGIYNEQFF.

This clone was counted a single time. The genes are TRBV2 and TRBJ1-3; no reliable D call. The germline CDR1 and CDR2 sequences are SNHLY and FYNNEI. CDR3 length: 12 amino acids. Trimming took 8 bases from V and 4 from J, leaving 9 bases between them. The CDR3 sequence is CASAVGGNTIYF. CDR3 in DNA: TGTGCCAGCGCCGTCGGGGGAAACACCATATATTTT. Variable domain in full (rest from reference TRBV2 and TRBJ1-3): EPEVTQTPSHQVTQMGQEVILRCVPISNHLYFYWYRQILGQKVEFLVSFYNNEISEKSEIFDDQFSVERPDGSNFTLKIRSTKLEDSAMYFCASAVGGNTIYFGEGSWLTVV.

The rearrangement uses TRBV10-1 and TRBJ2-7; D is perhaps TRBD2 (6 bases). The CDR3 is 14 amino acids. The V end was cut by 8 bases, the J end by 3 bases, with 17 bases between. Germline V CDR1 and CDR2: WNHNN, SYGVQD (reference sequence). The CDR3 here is CASSPGTSVYEQYF. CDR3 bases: TGCGCCAGCTCCCCCGGGACTTCTGTCTACGAGCAGTACTTC.

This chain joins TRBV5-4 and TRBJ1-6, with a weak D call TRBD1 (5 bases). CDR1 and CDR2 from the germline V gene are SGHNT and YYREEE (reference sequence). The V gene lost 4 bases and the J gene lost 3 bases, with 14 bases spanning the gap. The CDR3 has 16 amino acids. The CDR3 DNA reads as TGTGCCAGCAGCCGGGGGGGGAAGGGCTATAATTCACCCCTCCACTTT. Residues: CASSRGGKGYNSPLHF.

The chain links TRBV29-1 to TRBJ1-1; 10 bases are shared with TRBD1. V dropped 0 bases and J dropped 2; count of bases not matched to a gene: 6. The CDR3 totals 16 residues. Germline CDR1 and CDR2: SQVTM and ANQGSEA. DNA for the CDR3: TGCAGCGTTGAAGATTGGGGACAGGGGAGTAACACTGAAGCTTTCTTT. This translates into CSVEDWGQGSNTEAFF. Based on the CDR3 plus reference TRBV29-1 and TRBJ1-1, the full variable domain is SAVISQKPSRDICQRGTSLTIQCQVDSQVTMMFWYRQQPGQSLTLIATANQGSEATYESGFVIDKFPISRPNLTFSTLTVSNMSPEDSSIYLCSVEDWGQGSNTEAFFGQGTRLTVV.

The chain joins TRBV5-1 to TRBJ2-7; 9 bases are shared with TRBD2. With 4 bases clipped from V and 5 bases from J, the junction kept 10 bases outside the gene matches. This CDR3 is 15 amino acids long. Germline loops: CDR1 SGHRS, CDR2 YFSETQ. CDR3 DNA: TGCGCCAGCAGCCCCTGGAGTAGCGGGAGCGACGAGCAGTACTTC. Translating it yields CASSPWSSGSDEQYF.

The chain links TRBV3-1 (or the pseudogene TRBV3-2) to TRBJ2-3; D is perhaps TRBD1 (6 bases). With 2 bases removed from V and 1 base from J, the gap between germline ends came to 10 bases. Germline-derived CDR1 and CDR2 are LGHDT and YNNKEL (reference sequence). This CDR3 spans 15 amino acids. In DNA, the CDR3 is TGTGCCAGCAGCCAATCCAGGGGCGGCACAGATACGCAGTATTTT. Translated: CASSQSRGGTDTQYF.

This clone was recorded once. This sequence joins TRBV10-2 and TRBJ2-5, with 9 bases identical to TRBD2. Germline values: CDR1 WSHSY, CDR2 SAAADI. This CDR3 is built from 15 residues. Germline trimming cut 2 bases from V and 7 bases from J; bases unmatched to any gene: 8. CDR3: CASSERRGGRVTQYF. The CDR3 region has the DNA TGCGCCAGCAGTGAGAGGCGGGGGGGCCGGGTGACCCAGTACTTC.

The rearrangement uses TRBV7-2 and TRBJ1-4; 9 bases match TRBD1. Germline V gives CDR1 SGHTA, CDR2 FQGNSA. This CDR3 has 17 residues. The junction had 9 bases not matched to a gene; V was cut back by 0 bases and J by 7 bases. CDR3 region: CASSLASGQGSSEKLFF. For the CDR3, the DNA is TGTGCCAGCAGCTTAGCGTCTGGACAGGGGAGTAGTGAAAAACTGTTTTTT. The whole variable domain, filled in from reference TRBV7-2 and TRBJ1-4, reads GAGVSQSPSNKVTEKGKDVELRCDPISGHTALYWYRQSLGQGLEFLIYFQGNSAPDKSGLPSDRFSAERTGGSVSTLTIQRTQQEDSAVYLCASSLASGQGSSEKLFFGSGTQLSVL.

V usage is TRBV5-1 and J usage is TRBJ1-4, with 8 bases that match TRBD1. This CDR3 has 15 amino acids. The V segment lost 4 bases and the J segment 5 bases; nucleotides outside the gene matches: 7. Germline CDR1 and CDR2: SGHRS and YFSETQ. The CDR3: CASSPQTGVNEKLFF. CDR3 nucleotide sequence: TGCGCCAGCAGCCCCCAGACAGGGGTAAATGAAAAACTGTTTTTT.

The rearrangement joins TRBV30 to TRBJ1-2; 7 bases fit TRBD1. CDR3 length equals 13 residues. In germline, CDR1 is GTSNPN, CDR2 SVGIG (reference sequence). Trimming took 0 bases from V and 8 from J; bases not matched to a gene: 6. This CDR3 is CAWSVGGGPGYTF. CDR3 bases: TGTGCCTGGAGTGTAGGAGGGGGCCCCGGCTACACCTTC.

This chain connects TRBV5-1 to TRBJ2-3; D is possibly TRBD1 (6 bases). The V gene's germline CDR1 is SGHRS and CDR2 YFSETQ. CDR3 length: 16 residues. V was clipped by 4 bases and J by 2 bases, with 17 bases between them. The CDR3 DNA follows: TGCGCCAGCAGCCTGGACGTTGGACAGCCCACAGATACGCAGTATTTT. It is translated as CASSLDVGQPTDTQYF.

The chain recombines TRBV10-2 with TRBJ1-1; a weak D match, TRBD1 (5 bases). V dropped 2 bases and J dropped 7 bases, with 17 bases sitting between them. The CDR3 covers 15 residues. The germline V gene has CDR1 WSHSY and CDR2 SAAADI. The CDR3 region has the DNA TGCGCCAGCAGTGAGGGGAGTTCGGGACCCCATGAAGCTTTCTTT. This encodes CASSEGSSGPHEAFF.

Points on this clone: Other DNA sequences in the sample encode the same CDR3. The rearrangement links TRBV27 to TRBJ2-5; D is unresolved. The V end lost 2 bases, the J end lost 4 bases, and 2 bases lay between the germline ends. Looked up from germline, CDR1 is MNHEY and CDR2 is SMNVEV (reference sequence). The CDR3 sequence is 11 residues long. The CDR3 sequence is CASSLGETQYF. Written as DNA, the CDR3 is TGTGCCAGCAGTTTAGGAGAGACCCAGTACTTC.

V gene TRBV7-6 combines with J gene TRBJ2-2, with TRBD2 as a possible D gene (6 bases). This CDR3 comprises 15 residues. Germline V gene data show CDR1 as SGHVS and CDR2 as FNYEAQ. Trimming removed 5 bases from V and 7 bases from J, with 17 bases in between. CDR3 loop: CASSPRTKVGGELFF. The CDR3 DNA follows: TGTGCCAGCAGCCCCAGGACTAAGGTTGGCGGGGAGCTGTTTTTT.

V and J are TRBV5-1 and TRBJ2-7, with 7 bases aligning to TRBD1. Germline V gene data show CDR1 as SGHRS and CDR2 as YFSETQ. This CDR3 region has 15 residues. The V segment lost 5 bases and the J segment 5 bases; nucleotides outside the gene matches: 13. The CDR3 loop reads CASRSRTRGPDEQYF. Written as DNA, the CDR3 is TGCGCCAGCAGGTCCCGGACAAGGGGGCCAGACGAGCAGTACTTC.

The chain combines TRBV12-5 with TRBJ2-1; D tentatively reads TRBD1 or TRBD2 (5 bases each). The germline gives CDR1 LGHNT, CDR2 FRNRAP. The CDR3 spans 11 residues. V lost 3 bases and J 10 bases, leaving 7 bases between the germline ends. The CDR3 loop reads CASGFGTEQFF. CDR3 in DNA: TGTGCTAGTGGTTTCGGGACGGAGCAGTTCTTC.

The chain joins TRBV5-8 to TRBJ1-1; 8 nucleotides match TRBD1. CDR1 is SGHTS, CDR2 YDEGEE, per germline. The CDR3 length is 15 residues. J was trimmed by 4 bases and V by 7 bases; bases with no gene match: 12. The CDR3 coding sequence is TGTGCCAGCCCCGGGGTGACAGGGGTGAGCACTGAAGCTTTCTTT. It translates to CASPGVTGVSTEAFF.

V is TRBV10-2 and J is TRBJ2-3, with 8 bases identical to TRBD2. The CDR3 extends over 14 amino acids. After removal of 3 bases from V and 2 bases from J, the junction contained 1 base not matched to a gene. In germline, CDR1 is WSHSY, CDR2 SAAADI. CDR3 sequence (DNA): TGCGCCAGCAGTGAACTAGCGGCCACAGATACGCAGTATTTT. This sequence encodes CASSELAATDTQYF.

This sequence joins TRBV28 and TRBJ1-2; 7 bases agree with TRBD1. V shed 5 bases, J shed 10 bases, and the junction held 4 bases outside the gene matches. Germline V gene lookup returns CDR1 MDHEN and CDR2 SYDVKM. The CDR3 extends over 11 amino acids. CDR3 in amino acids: CASSVQGVYTF. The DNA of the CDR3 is TGTGCCAGCAGTGTGCAGGGGGTCTACACCTTC.

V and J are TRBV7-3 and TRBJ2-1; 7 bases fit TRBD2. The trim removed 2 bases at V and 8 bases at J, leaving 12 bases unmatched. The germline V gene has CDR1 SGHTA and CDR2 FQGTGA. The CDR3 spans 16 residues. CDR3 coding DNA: TGTGCCAGCAGCTTACGGGGACTAATGTTCCTTGATGAGCAGTTCTTC. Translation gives CASSLRGLMFLDEQFF.

CDR3 nucleotides: TGTGCCACCCAAGGACAGGGGGTTTCCTACGAGCAGTACTTC. As protein: CATQGQGVSYEQYF. The V and J genes are TRBV15 and TRBJ2-7, with 10 bases matching TRBD1. V shed 8 bases, J shed 1 base, and the junction held 5 bases outside the gene matches. Looked up from germline, CDR1 is LNHNV and CDR2 is YYDKDF (reference sequence). The CDR3 loop spans 14 amino acids. Filled out from reference TRBV15 and TRBJ2-7, the complete variable domain reads DAMVIQNPRYQVTQFGKPVTLSCSQTLNHNVMYWYQQKSSQAPKLLFHYYDKDFNNEADTPDNFQSRRPNTSFCFLDIRSPGLGDTAMYLCATQGQGVSYEQYFGPGTRLTVT.

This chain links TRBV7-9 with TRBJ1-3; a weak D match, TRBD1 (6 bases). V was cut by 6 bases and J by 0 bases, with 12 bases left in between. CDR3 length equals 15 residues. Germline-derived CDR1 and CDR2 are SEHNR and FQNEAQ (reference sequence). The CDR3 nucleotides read TGTGCCAGCAGACCGACAGGAGACTCTGGAAACACCATATATTTT. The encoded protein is CASRPTGDSGNTIYF.

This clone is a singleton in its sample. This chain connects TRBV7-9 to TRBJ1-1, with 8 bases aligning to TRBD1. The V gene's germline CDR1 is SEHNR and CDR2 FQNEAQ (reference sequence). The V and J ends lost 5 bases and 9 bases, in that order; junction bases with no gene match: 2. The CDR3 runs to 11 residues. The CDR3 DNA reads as TGTGCCAGCAGCGGGACAGGTCAAGCTTTCTTT. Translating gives CASSGTGQAFF.

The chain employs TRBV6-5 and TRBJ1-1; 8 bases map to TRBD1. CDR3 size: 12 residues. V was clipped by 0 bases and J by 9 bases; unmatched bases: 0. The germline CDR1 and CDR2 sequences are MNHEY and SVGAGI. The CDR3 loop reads CASSYSRGQAFF. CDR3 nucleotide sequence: TGTGCCAGCAGTTACTCCAGGGGGCAAGCTTTCTTT.

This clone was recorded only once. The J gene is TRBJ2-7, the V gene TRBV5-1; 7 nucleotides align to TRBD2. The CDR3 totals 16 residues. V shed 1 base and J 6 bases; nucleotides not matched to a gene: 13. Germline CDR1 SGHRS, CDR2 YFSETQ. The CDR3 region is CASSLSPAGDGGEQYF. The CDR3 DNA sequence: TGCGCCAGCAGCTTGTCCCCCGCGGGAGACGGTGGCGAGCAGTACTTC. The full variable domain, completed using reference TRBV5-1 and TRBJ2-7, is KAGVTQTPRYLIKTRGQQVTLSCSPISGHRSVSWYQQTPGQGLQFLFEYFSETQRNKGNFPGRFSGRQFSNSRSEMNVSTLELGDSALYLCASSLSPAGDGGEQYFGPGTRLTVT.